Below are 5 T cell receptor beta chains sequenced from a single sample in a study of T cell changes during pregnancy in multiple sclerosis. The method was immunoSEQ multiplex PCR; TCRdb's version includes in-frame clones alone and lacks a portion of them. There are around 45,000 clones in the sample; less than 95% occur only once, and approximately 0.5% lies in the top ten. This material consisted of CD4+ T cells from peripheral blood mononuclear cells, taken in the third trimester of pregnancy. The receptors here all came from a female donor with multiple sclerosis, enrolled in a pregnancy study.

The V and J genes are TRBV2 and TRBJ2-7; TRBD1 matches 11 bases. Germline CDR1 and CDR2: SNHLY and FYNNEI. V lost 2 bases to trimming and J lost 2 bases; unmatched junction nucleotides: 8. The CDR3 is made up of 17 amino acids. CDR3 region: CASSEFSVGQGAYEQYF. CDR3 nucleotide sequence: TGTGCCAGCAGTGAATTTTCCGTGGGACAGGGGGCCTACGAGCAGTACTTC. The variable domain in full, with the rest retrieved from reference TRBV2 and TRBJ2-7, is EPEVTQTPSHQVTQMGQEVILRCVPISNHLYFYWYRQILGQKVEFLVSFYNNEISEKSEIFDDQFSVERPDGSNFTLKIRSTKLEDSAMYFCASSEFSVGQGAYEQYFGPGTRLTVT.

V and J are TRBV27 and TRBJ1-5; D perhaps matches TRBD1 (6 bases). Germline assignment: CDR1 MNHEY and CDR2 SMNVEV (reference sequence). CDR3 length: 15 amino acids. The ends were cut back, 4 bases at V and 5 bases at J, with 15 bases in the middle. CDR3 sequence: CASSSTGGRYQPQHF. The CDR3 DNA follows: TGTGCCAGCAGTTCTACGGGGGGGCGTTATCAGCCCCAGCATTTT.

The rearrangement uses TRBV25-1 and TRBJ2-7, with a weak D call TRBD2 (6 bases). The V end was cut by 3 bases, the J end by 7 bases, with 13 bases between. The CDR3 contains 13 residues. CDR1 is MGHDK and CDR2 is SYGVNS in the germline V gene. CDR3 nucleotide sequence: TGTGCCAGCAGTGACTTTTTGGGAGGAGAGCAGTACTTC. It encodes CASSDFLGGEQYF.

The chain couples TRBV2 to TRBJ2-5; 7 bases agree with TRBD1. The CDR3 is 13 amino acids. Germline CDR1 and CDR2: SNHLY and FYNNEI. J gave up 5 bases and V 7 bases, and 7 bases lay outside the gene matches. The CDR3 loop reads CASMSGGDETQYF. For the CDR3, the DNA is TGTGCCAGCATGTCAGGGGGTGACGAGACCCAGTACTTC. The full variable domain, its missing parts supplied by reference TRBV2 and TRBJ2-5, is EPEVTQTPSHQVTQMGQEVILRCVPISNHLYFYWYRQILGQKVEFLVSFYNNEISEKSEIFDDQFSVERPDGSNFTLKIRSTKLEDSAMYFCASMSGGDETQYFGPGTRLLVL.

The V gene is TRBV11-2, the J gene TRBJ1-4, with TRBD1 as a possible D gene (5 bases). Germline values: CDR1 SGHAT, CDR2 FQNNGV. This CDR3 has 14 residues. V lost 1 base, J lost 8 bases, and 11 bases lay in between. This CDR3 reads CASSLGGVGEKLFF. CDR3 bases: TGTGCCAGCAGCTTAGGGGGGGTTGGGGAAAAACTGTTTTTT.